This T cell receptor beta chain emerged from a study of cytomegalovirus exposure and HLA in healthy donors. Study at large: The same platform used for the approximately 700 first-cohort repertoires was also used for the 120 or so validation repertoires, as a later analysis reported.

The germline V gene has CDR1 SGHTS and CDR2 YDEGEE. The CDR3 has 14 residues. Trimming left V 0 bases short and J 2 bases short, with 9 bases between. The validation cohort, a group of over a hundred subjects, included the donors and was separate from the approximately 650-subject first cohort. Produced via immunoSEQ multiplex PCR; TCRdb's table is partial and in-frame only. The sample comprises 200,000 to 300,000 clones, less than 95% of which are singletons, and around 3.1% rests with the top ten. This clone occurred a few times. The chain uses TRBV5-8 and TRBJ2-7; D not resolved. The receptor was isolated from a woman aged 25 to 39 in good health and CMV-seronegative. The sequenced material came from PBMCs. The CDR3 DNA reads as TGTGCCAGCAGCTTGGGGCACGGTACCTACGAGCAGTACTTC. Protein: CASSLGHGTYEQYF.